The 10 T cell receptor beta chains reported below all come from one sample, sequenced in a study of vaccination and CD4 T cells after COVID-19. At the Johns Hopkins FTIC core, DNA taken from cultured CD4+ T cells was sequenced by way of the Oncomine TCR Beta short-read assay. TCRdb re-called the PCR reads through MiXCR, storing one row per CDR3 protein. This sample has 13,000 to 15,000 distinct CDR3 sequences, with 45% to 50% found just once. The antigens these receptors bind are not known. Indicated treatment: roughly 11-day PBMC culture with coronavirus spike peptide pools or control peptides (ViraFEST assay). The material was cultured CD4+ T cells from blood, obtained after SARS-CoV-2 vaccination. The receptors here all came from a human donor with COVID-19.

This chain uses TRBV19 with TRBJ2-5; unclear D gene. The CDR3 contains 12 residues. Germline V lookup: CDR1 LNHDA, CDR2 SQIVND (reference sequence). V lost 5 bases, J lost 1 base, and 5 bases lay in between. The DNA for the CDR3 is TGTGCCAGTAGTCGGAGCCAAGAGACCCAGTACTTC. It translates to CASSRSQETQYF.

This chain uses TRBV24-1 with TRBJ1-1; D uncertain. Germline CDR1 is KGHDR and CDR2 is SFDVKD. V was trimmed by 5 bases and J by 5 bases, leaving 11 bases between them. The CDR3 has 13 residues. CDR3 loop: CATSVKGNTEAFF. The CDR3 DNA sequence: TGTGCCACCAGTGTTAAGGGTAATACTGAAGCTTTCTTT.

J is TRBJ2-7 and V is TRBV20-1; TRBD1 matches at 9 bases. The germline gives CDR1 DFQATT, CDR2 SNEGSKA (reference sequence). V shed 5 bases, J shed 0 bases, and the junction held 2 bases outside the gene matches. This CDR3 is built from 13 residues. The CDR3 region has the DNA TGCAGTGCTCCGACAGGGGGCTCCTACGAGCAGTACTTC. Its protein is CSAPTGGSYEQYF.

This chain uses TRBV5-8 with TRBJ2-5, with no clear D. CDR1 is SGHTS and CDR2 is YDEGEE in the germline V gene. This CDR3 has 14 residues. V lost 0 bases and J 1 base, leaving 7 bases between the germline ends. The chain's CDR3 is CASSLAGLQETQYF. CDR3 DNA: TGTGCCAGCAGCTTGGCGGGTCTCCAAGAGACCCAGTACTTC. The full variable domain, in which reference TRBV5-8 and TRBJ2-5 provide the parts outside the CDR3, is EAGVTQSPTHLIKTRGQQATLRCSPISGHTSVYWYQQALGLGLQFLLWYDEGEERNRGNFPPRFSGRQFPNYSSELNVNALELEDSALYLCASSLAGLQETQYFGPGTRLLVL.

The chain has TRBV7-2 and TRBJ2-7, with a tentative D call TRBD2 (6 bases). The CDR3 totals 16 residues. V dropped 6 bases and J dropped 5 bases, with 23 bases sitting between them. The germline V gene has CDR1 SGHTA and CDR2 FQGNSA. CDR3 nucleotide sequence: TGTGCCAGCAGTAAGACTGGGGGACTCCCTGTCCACGAGCAGTACTTC. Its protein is CASSKTGGLPVHEQYF. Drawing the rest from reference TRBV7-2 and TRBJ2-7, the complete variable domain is GAGVSQSPSNKVTEKGKDVELRCDPISGHTALYWYRQSLGQGLEFLIYFQGNSAPDKSGLPSDRFSAERTGGSVSTLTIQRTQQEDSAVYLCASSKTGGLPVHEQYFGPGTRLTVT.

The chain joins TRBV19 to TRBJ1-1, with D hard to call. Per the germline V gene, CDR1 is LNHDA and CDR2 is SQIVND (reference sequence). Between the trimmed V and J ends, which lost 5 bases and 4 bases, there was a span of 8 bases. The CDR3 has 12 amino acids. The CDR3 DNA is TGTGCCAGTAGTTCTTGGACCACTGAAGCTTTCTTT. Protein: CASSSWTTEAFF.

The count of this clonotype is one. CDR3: CASSALGMNTEAFF. CDR3 bases: TGTGCCAGCAGCGCCCTAGGGATGAACACTGAAGCTTTCTTT. The rearrangement links TRBV9 to TRBJ1-1; D is unresolved. In germline, CDR1 is SGDLS, CDR2 YYNGEE. This CDR3 has 14 amino acids. With 3 bases removed from V and 0 bases from J, the gap between germline ends came to 9 bases.

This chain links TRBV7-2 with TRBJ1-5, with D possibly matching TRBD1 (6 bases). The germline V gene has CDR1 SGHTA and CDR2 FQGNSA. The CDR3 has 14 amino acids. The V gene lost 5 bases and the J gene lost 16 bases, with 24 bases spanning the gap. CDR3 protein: CASSPPSVGAVIHF. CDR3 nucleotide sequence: TGTGCCAGCAGCCCGCCTTCGGTGGGGGCCGTGATTCATTTT.

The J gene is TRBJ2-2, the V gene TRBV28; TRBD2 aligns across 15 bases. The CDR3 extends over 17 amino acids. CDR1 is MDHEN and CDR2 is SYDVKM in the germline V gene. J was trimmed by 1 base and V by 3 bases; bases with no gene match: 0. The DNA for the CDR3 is TGTGCCAGCAGTTTGGGACTAGCGGGGGGGAACACCGGGGAGCTGTTTTTT. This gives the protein CASSLGLAGGNTGELFF.

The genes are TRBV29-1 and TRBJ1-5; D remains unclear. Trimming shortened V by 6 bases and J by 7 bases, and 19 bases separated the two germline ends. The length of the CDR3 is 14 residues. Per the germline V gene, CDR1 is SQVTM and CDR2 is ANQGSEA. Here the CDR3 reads CSVAPDGVEQPQHF. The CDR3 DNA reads TGCAGCGTCGCACCGGACGGGGTTGAACAGCCCCAGCATTTT.